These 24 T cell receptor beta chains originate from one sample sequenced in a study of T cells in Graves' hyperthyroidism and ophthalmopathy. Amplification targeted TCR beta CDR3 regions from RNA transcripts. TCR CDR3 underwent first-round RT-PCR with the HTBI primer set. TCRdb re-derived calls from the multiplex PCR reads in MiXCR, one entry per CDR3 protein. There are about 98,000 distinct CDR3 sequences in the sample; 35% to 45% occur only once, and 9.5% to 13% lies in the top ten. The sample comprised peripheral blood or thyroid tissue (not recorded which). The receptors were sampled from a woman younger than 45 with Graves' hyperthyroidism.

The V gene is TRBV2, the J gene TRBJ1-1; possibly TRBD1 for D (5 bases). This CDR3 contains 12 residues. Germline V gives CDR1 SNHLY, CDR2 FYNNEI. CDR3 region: CARPGEIAEAFF. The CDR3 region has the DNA TGTGCTAGACCGGGGGAAATAGCTGAAGCTTTCTTT.

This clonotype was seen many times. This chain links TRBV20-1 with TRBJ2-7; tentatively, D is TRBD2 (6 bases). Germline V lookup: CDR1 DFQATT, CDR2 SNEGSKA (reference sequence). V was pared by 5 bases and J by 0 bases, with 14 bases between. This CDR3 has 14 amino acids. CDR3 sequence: CSALPASVSYEQYF. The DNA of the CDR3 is TGCAGTGCTTTACCCGCTAGCGTCTCCTACGAGCAGTACTTC.

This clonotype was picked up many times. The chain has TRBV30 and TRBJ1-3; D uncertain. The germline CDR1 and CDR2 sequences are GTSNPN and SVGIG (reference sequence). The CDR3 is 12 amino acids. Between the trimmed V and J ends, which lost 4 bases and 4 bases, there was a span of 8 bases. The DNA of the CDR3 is TGTGCCTGGACGAAGGCGGGAAACACCATATATTTT. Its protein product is CAWTKAGNTIYF.

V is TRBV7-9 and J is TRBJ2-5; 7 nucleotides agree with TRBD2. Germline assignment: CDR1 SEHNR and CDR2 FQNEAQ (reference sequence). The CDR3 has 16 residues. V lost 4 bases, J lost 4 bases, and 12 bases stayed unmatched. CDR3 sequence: CASSSYLGLVRETQYF. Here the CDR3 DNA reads TGTGCCAGCAGCTCCTACCTCGGACTAGTTCGAGAGACCCAGTACTTC.

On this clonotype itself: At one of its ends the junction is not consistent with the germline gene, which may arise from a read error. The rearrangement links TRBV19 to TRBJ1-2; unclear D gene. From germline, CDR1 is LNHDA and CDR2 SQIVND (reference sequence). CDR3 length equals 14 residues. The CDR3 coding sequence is TGCGCCAGTAGTATCCTCCAGGCGAACTGTGGCTACACCTTC. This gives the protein CASSILQANCGYTF.

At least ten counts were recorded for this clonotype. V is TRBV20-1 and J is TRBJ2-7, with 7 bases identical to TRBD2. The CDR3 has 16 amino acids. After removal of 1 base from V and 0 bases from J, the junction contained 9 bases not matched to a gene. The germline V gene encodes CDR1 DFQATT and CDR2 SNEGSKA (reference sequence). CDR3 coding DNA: TGCAGTGCTAGAGCGGATGGGACTACGAGCTCCTACGAGCAGTACTTC. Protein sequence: CSARADGTTSSYEQYF.

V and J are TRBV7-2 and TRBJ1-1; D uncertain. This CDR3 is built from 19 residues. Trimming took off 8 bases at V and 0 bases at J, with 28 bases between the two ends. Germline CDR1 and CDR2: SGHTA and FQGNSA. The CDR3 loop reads CASSPLMGHNRPMNTEAFF. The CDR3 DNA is TGTGCCAGCTCACCACTCATGGGCCATAATCGTCCCATGAACACTGAAGCTTTCTTT.

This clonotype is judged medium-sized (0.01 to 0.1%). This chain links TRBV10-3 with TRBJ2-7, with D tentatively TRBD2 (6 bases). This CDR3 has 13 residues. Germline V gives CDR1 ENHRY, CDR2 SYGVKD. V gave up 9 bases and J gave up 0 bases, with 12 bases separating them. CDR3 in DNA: TGTGCCATAAGCGGGCAAAGCTCCTACGAGCAGTACTTC. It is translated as CAISGQSSYEQYF.

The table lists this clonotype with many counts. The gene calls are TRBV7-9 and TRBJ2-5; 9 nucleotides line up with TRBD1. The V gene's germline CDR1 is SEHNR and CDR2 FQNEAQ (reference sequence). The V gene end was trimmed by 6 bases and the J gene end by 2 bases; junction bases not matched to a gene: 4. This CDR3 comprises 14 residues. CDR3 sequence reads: CASRAGTGQETQYF. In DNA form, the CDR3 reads TGTGCCAGCAGGGCCGGGACAGGGCAAGAGACCCAGTACTTC.

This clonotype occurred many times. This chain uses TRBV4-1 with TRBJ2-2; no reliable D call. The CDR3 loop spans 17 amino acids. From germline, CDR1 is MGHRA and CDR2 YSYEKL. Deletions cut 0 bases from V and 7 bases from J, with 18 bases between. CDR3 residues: CASSQDSPIPSSGELFF. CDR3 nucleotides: TGCGCCAGCAGCCAAGATTCTCCCATCCCCTCGAGCGGGGAGCTGTTTTTT.

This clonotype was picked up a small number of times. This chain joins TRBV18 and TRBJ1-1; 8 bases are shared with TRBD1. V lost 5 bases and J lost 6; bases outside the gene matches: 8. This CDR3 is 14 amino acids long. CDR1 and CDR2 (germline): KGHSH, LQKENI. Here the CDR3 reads CASSTTGGLAEAFF. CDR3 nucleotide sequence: TGTGCCAGCTCAACAACAGGGGGGTTAGCTGAAGCTTTCTTT.

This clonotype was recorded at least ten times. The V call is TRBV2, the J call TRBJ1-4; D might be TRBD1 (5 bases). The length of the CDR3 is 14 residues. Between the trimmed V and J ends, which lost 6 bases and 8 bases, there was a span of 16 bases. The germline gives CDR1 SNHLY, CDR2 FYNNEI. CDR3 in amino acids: CASRGDAGKEKLFF. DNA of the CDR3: TGTGCCAGCAGGGGGGACGCGGGGAAAGAAAAACTGTTTTTT.

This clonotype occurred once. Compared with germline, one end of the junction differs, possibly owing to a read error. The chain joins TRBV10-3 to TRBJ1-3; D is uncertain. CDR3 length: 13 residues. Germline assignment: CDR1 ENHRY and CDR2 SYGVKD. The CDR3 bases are TGTGCCAGCAGTTTCTACTCTGGAAACACCATATATTTT. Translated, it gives CASSFYSGNTIYF.

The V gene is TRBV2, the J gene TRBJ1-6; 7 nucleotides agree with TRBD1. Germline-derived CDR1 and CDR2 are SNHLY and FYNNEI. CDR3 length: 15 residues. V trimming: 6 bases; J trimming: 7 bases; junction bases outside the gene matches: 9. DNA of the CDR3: TGTGCCAGCAGCTCCTCAGGGGGAGGAAATTCACCCCTCCACTTT. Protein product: CASSSSGGGNSPLHF.

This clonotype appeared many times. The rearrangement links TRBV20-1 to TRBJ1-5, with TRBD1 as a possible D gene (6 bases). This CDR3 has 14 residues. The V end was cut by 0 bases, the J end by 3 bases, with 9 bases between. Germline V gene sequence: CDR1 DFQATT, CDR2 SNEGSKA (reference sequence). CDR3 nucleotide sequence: TGCAGTGCTAGAGATACAGGGTTCAATCAGCCCCAGCATTTT. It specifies CSARDTGFNQPQHF.

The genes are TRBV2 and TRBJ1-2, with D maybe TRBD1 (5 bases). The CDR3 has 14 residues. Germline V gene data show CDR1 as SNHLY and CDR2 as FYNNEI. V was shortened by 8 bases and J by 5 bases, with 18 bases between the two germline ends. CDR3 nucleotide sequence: TGTGCCAGCTCCCCAGGGTCCCTGCCTTATGGCTACACCTTC. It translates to CASSPGSLPYGYTF.

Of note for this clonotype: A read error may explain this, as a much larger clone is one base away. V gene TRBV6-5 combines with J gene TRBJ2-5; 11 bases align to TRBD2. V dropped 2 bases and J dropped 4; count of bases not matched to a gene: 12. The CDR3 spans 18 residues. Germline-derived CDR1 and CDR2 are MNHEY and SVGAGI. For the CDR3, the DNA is TGTGCCAGCAGTTACACGTGTCCGACTAGCGGGAAGCTAGAGACCCAGTACTTC. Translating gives CASSYTCPTSGKLETQYF.

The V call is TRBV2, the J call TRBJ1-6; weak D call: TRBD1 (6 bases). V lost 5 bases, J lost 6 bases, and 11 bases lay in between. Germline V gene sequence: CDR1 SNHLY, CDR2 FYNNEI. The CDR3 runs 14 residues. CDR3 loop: CASSPGHFNSPLHF. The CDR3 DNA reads TGTGCCAGCAGTCCGGGACATTTTAATTCACCCCTCCACTTT.

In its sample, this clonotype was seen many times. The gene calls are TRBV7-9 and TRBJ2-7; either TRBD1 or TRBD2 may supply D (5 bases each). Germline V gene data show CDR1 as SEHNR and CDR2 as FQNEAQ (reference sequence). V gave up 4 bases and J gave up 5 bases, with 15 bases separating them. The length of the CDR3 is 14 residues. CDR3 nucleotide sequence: TGTGCCAGCAGCTCACGGTCTGGGGGTCACGAGCAGTACTTC. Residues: CASSSRSGGHEQYF.

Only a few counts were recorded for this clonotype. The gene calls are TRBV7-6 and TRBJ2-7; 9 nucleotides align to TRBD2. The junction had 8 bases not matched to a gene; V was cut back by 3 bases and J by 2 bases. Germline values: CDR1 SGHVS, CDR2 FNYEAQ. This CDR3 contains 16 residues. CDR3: CASSFAGPSGTYEQYF. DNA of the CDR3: TGTGCCAGCAGCTTCGCGGGGCCTAGCGGGACCTACGAGCAGTACTTC.

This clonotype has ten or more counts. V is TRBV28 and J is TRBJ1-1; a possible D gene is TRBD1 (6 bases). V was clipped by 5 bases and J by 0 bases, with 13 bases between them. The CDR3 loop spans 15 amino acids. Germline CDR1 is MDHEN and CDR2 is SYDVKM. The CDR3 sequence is CASSVPGQLNTEAFF. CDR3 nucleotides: TGTGCCAGCAGTGTCCCGGGACAACTGAACACTGAAGCTTTCTTT.

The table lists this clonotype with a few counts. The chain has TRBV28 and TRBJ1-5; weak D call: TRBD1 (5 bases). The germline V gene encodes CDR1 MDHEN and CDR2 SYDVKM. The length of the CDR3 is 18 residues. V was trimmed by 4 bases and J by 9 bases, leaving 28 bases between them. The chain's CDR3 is CASSYLRPGRPALSPQHF. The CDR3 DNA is TGTGCCAGCAGTTACCTGAGGCCGGGGCGGCCCGCCCTATCGCCCCAGCATTTT.

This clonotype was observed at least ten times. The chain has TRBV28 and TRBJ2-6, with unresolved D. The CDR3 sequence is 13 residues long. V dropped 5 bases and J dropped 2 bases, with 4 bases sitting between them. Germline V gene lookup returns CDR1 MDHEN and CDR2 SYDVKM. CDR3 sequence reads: CASSTTGANVLTF. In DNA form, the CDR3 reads TGTGCCAGCAGTACAACTGGGGCCAACGTCCTGACTTTC.

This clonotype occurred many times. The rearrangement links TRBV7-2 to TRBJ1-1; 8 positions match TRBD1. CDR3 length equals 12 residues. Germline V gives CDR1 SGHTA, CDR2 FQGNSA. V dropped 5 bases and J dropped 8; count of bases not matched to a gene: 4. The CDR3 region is CASSVWTGEAFF. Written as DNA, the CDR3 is TGTGCCAGCAGCGTCTGGACAGGGGAAGCTTTCTTT.